These 8 T cell receptor beta chains were all obtained from the same sample, sequenced in a study of T cells in Graves' hyperthyroidism and ophthalmopathy. Regions amplified from RNA transcripts were the TCR beta CDR3 regions. HTBI primers were employed in a first-round RT-PCR of the TCR CDR3. TCRdb used MiXCR to reprocess the multiplex PCR reads, holding one entry per CDR3 protein. In the table there are fewer than 900,000 distinct CDR3 sequences, around a sixth of which are singletons. The specimen was blood. These receptors came from a woman aged 45-59 years with Graves' hyperthyroidism that later progressed to Graves' ophthalmopathy.

This chain uses TRBV6-1 with TRBJ2-4, with 12 nucleotides matching TRBD1. J gave up 2 bases and V 6 bases, and 11 bases lay outside the gene matches. Germline values: CDR1 MNHNS, CDR2 SASEGT. This CDR3 spans 18 amino acids. The CDR3 protein is CASSPGDRGPETKNIQYF. In nucleotides, the CDR3 is TGTGCCAGCAGCCCCGGGGACAGGGGGCCCGAGACCAAAAACATTCAGTACTTC.

The gene calls are TRBV4-1 and TRBJ1-2; unclear D gene. Trimming removed 0 bases from V and 1 base from J, with 12 bases in between. CDR3 length: 16 amino acids. CDR1 and CDR2 (germline): MGHRA, YSYEKL. The DNA for the CDR3 is TGCGCCAGCAGCCAAGATGGGCGGAAGCTTAACTATGGCTACACCTTC. Translation: CASSQDGRKLNYGYTF.

The chain uses TRBV7-8 and TRBJ1-1, with D possibly matching TRBD1 (5 bases). Per the germline V gene, CDR1 is SGHVS and CDR2 is FQNEAQ. Trimming took 7 bases from V and 8 from J, leaving 17 bases between them. This CDR3 region has 13 residues. CDR3: CASTPSQGQEAFF. The CDR3 nucleotides are TGTGCCAGCACCCCATCTCAAGGACAAGAAGCTTTCTTT.

In its sample, this clonotype was seen many times. The chain combines TRBV3-1 with TRBJ2-1, with TRBD2 matching 7 bases. This CDR3 is built from 16 residues. V was clipped by 1 base and J by 4 bases; unmatched bases: 7. Per the germline V gene, CDR1 is LGHDT and CDR2 is YNNKEL (reference sequence). CDR3 sequence (DNA): TGTGCCAGCAGCCAAGGAGCGGGGTCGCCATACAATGAGCAGTTCTTC. It specifies CASSQGAGSPYNEQFF.

V gene TRBV20-1 combines with J gene TRBJ2-7; unclear D gene. Per germline, CDR1 DFQATT and CDR2 SNEGSKA (reference sequence). Trimming pared 3 bases from V and 0 bases from J, leaving 12 bases between. The CDR3 length is 14 residues. The CDR3 bases are TGCAGTGCTAGCTTTTCGGAGCCCTCCTACGAGCAGTACTTC. Protein: CSASFSEPSYEQYF.

This clonotype was seen at least ten times. J is TRBJ2-6 and V is TRBV20-1, with D unresolved. V was clipped by 6 bases and J by 0 bases, with 6 bases between them. Germline V lookup: CDR1 DFQATT, CDR2 SNEGSKA (reference sequence). CDR3 size: 13 residues. CDR3 DNA sequence: TGCAGTGCATGGGACTCTGGGGCCAACGTCCTGACTTTC. Its translation: CSAWDSGANVLTF.

The chain uses TRBV19 and TRBJ2-1; D may be TRBD1 (5 bases). The CDR3 is 14 amino acids. The V gene lost 7 bases and the J gene lost 6 bases, with 16 bases spanning the gap. The germline V gene has CDR1 LNHDA and CDR2 SQIVND (reference sequence). The CDR3 protein is CASTDNSLANEQFF. The CDR3 DNA follows: TGTGCCAGTACGGACAACAGCTTAGCCAATGAGCAGTTCTTC.

This clonotype was observed a few times. V gene TRBV29-1 combines with J gene TRBJ2-6; a possible D gene is TRBD1 (6 bases). With 7 bases removed from V and 4 bases from J, the gap between germline ends came to 17 bases. The V gene's germline CDR1 is SQVTM and CDR2 ANQGSEA. This CDR3 has 15 residues. The CDR3 spells CSGGAGDVGANVLTF. The CDR3 DNA reads TGCAGCGGTGGAGCAGGGGATGTCGGGGCCAACGTCCTGACTTTC.